Reported below is one TCR beta chain. At one of its ends the junction is not consistent with the germline gene, which may arise from a read error. This sample was included in a study of tumor and adjacent non-tumor tissue in lung cancer. The CDR3 consists of 15 residues. Per germline, CDR1 MNHNS and CDR2 SASEGT. The template was RNA from unsorted bulk tissue. Three rounds of nested PCR, following a modified ARM-PCR protocol, produced the TCRbeta library. From the multiplex PCR reads, TCRdb called clonotypes with MiXCR, one entry per CDR3 protein. The data hold roughly 76,000 distinct CDR3 sequences, with approximately 71% observed a single time.

The clonotype comes from a woman between 65 and 79 years old with non-small cell lung cancer. The sample was lung tumor tissue. The J gene is TRBJ2-3, the V gene TRBV6-1, with 8 bases fitting TRBD2. CDR3 bases: TGTCCCAGCAGTTATCCTAGCGGGAGCACAGATACGCAGTATTTT. It specifies CPSSYPSGSTDTQYF.